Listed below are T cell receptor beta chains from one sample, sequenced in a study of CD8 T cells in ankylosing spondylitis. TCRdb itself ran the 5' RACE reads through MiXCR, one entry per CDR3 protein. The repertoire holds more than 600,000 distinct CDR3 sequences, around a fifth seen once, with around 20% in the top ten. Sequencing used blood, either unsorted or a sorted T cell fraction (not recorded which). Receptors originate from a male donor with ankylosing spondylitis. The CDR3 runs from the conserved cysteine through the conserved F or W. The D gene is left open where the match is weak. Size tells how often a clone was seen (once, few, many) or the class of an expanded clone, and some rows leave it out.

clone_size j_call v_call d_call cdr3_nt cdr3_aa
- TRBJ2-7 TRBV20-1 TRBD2 TGCAGTGCCAAATTCCTAGCGGGGGTTGAGCAGTACTTC CSAKFLAGVEQYF
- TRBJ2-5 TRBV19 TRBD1 TGTGCCAGTAGAAAACAGGGGAAAGAGACCCAGTACTTC CASRKQGKETQYF
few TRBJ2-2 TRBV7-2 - TGTGCCAGCAGCACACAGGGTGCCGGGGAGCTGTTTTTT CASSTQGAGELFF
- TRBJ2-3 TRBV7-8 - TGTGCCAGCAGCCCTTTACCGAGCGTTGGAGATACGCAGTATTTT CASSPLPSVGDTQYF
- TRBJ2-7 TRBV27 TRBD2 TGTGCCAGCAGACTAGCGGGTTCAACCTACGAGCAGTACTTC CASRLAGSTYEQYF
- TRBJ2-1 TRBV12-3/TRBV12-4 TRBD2 TGTGCCAGCAGCTTAAGCACTAGCGTCTCCTACAATGAGCAGTTCTTC CASSLSTSVSYNEQFF
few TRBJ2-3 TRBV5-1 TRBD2 TGCGCCAGCAGCTTCGTTAGCGGGGGGTACACAGATACGCAGTATTTT CASSFVSGGYTDTQYF
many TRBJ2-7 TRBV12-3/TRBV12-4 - TGTGCCAGCAGTTCGACAGCACGGGACTACGAGCAGTACTTC CASSSTARDYEQYF
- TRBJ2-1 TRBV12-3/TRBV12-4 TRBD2 TGTGCCAGCAGTTTAGACTGGAGACTAGCCAGCTCCTACAATGAGCAGTTCTTC CASSLDWRLASSYNEQFF
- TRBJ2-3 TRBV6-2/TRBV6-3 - TGTGCCAGCAGTTACAATCGGGAAGTAGGTACGCAGTATTTT CASSYNREVGTQYF
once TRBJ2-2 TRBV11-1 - TGTGCCAGCAGCTTGGGTGAGGGGGCCGGGGAGCTGTTTTTT CASSLGEGAGELFF
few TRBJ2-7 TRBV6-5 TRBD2 TGTGCCAGCAGTTCAGGGTCGCGGGGGTACGAGCAGTACTTC CASSSGSRGYEQYF
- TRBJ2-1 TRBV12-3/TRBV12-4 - TGTGCCAGCAGCCCATTCCATGAGCAGTTCTTC CASSPFHEQFF
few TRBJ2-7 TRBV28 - TGTGCCAGCAGTTTAATCGGACAGCCCTACGAGCAGTACTTC CASSLIGQPYEQYF
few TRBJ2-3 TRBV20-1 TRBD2 TGCAGTGCTAATGCCGGGACTAGCCCCTTCTCAGATACGCAGTATTTT CSANAGTSPFSDTQYF
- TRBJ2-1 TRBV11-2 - TGTGCCAGCAGCGACCATTCCCGGAACAATGAGCAGTTCTTC CASSDHSRNNEQFF
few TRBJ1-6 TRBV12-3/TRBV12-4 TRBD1 TGTGCCAGCACCCCGGGACAGCCGGAAAATCGGTCACCCCTCCACTTT CASTPGQPENRSPLHF
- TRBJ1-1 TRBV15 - TGTGCCACCAGCGGAAGGGGAGTCAACACTGAAGCTTTCTTT CATSGRGVNTEAFF
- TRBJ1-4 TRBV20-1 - TGCAGTGCTATCAACGGTAATAATGAAAAACTGTTTTTT CSAINGNNEKLFF
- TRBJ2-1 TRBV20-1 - TGCAGTGCCCTCTGGGGAGCCTACAATGAGCAGTTCTTC CSALWGAYNEQFF
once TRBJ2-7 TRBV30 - TGTGCCTGGAGTGTACGTAGTTTGCACGAGCAGTACTTC CAWSVRSLHEQYF
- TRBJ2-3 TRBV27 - TGTGCCAGCAGTCACGACTACGGGAGTCCCGCAGATACGCAGTATTTT CASSHDYGSPADTQYF
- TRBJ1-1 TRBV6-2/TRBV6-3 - TGTGCCAGCGGTTATCGTCCGGGGAACATGAACACTGAAGCTTTCTTT CASGYRPGNMNTEAFF
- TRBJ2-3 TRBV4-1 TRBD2 TGCGCCAGCAGCCAAGAAGCCCCCCTAGCGGCTTCTAGCACAGATACGCAGTATTTT CASSQEAPLAASSTDTQYF
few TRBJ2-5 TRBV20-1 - TGCAGTGCTAGGGCAGGCCCCCAAGAGACCCAGTACTTC CSARAGPQETQYF
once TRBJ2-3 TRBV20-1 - TGCAGTGCCTCCAGGGCTCTAGGGACAGATACGCAGTATTTT CSASRALGTDTQYF
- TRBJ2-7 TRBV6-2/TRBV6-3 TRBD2 TGTGCCAGCAACTTACTGGGACTAGACTACGAGCAGTACTTC CASNLLGLDYEQYF
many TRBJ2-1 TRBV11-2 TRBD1 TGTGCCAGCAGTCGGACAGGGGGCCGGAATGAGCAGTTCTTC CASSRTGGRNEQFF
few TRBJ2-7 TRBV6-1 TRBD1 TGTGCCAGCAGCGTCACAGGGGGTACCTACGAGCAGTACTTC CASSVTGGTYEQYF
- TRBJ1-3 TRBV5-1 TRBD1 TGCGCCAGCAGCCGGGACAGCCCGTCTGGAAACACCATATATTTT CASSRDSPSGNTIYF
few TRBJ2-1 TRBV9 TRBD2 TGTGCCAGCAGCGTAGGGACTAGCGGGAGAGGAGAGCAGTTCTTC CASSVGTSGRGEQFF
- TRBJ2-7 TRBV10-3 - TGTGCCACTAAAGCGAGCACCAGCTCCTACGAGCAGTACTTC CATKASTSSYEQYF
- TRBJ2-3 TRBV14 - TGTGCCAGCAGCCTCCCCTCACATACGCAGTATTTT CASSLPSHTQYF
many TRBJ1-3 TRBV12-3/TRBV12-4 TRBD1 TGTGCCAGCAGCCGGGACAGCTCTGGAAACACCATATATTTT CASSRDSSGNTIYF
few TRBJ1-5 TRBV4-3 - TGCGCCAGCAGCCAAAGGCAGGGTGCTAATCAGCCCCAGCATTTT CASSQRQGANQPQHF
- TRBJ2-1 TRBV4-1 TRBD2 TGCGCCAGCAGCCAATATACCGGGACTAGCGGGAACAATGAGCAGTTCTTC CASSQYTGTSGNNEQFF
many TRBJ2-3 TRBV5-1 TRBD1 TGCGCCAGCAGCTTGGGGGACAGGGGAACAGATACGCAGTATTTT CASSLGDRGTDTQYF
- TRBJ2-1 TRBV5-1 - TGCGCCAGCAGCCCGAGGGATACGGGGGCCAATGAGCAGTTCTTC CASSPRDTGANEQFF
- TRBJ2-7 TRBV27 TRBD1 TGTGCCAGCAGTCCCGGACAGGGTAGAAGCTCCTACGAGCAGTACTTC CASSPGQGRSSYEQYF
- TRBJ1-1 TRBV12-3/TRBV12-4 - TGTGCCAGCATTGTTTGGGGCAGGGGTGGATTGAACACTGAAGCTTTCTTT CASIVWGRGGLNTEAFF
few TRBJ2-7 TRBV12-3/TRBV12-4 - TGTGCCAGCAGTAAGGGCGGTGCCTACGAGCAGTACTTC CASSKGGAYEQYF
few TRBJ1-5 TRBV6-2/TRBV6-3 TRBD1 TGTGCCAGCAGTGATCCGGGACAGGGTCGCAATCAGCCCCAGCATTTT CASSDPGQGRNQPQHF
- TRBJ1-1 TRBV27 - TGTGCCAGCAGTTTGGGGGGAACCTTCCAGGCAGTGAACACTGAAGCTTTCTTT CASSLGGTFQAVNTEAFF
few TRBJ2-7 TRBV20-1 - TGCAGTGCTAGAAATGGGTGGAGGAATCTCTACGAGCAGTACTTC CSARNGWRNLYEQYF
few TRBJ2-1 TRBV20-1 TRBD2 TGCAGTGCTCATAGCGGGAAGGGTGGCAATGAGCAGTTCTTC CSAHSGKGGNEQFF
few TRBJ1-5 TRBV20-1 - TGCAGTGCTAGAGATCTACAGGGAGCTGGCAATCAGCCCCAGCATTTT CSARDLQGAGNQPQHF
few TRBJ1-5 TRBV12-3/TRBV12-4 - TGTGCCAGCAGTTTATACGGGACATCGAATCAGCCCCAGCATTTT CASSLYGTSNQPQHF
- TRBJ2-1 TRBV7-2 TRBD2 TGTGCCAGCAGACAGGGACTAGCGGGAGCCAATGAGCAGTTCTTC CASRQGLAGANEQFF
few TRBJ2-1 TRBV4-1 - TGCGCCAGCAGCCAAGATACGGGGAACTCCTACAATGAGCAGTTCTTC CASSQDTGNSYNEQFF
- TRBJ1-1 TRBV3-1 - TGTGCCAGCAGCCAAGCAGGGGTTGAGAACACTGAAGCTTTCTTT CASSQAGVENTEAFF
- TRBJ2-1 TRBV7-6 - TGTGCCAGCAGCTTGGGGGGACTCCCCAACAATGAGCAGTTCTTC CASSLGGLPNNEQFF
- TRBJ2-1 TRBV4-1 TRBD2 TGCGCCAGCAGCCAAGTGGGACTAGCGGAACTCTCCTACAATGAGCAGTTCTTC CASSQVGLAELSYNEQFF
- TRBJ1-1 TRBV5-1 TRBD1 TGCGCCAGCAGCTTGGCCCAGGGGGCTCGGGGAGCTTTCTTT CASSLAQGARGAFF